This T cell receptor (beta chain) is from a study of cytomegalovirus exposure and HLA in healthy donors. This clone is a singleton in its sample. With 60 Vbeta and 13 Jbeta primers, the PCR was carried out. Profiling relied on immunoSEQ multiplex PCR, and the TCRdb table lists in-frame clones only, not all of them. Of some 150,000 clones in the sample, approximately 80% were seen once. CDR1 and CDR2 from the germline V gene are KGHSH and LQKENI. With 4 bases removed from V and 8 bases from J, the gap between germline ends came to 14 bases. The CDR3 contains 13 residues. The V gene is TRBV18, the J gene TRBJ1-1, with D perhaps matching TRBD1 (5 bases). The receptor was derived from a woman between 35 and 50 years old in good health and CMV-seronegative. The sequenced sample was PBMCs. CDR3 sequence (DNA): TGTGCCAGCTCACAAAATTCCGACAGAGAAGCTTTCTTT. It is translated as CASSQNSDREAFF. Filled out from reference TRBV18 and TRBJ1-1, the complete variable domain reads NAGVMQNPRHLVRRRGQEARLRCSPMKGHSHVYWYRQLPEEGLKFMVYLQKENIIDESGMPKERFSAEFPKEGPSILRIQQVVRGDSAAYFCASSQNSDREAFFGQGTRLTVV.